The 14 T cell receptor beta chains in this list originate from one sample, sequenced in a study of shared T cell receptors in the human thymus. The table came from immunoSEQ multiplex PCR; TCRdb's copy has only in-frame clones and leaves some out. The data contain fewer than 700,000 clones, over 75% of them singletons. The same specimen was also included in a second study, on human thymus T cells.

The sequencing sample was made of thymocytes. All receptors come from a boy under two years old with a congenital heart defect.

This clone has a single count. The chain couples TRBV18 to TRBJ2-1, with D hard to call. The CDR3 is made up of 19 amino acids. The ends were cut back, 8 bases at V and 2 bases at J, with 28 bases in the middle. Germline V CDR1 and CDR2: KGHSH, LQKENI. The CDR3 coding sequence is TGTGCCAGCCCCCCGGAAGGTAGCACGAGCGCCGGAACCTACAATGAGCAGTTCTTC. This sequence encodes CASPPEGSTSAGTYNEQFF. The whole variable domain, remainder taken from reference TRBV18 and TRBJ2-1, is NAGVMQNPRHLVRRRGQEARLRCSPMKGHSHVYWYRQLPEEGLKFMVYLQKENIIDESGMPKERFSAEFPKEGPSILRIQQVVRGDSAAYFCASPPEGSTSAGTYNEQFFGPGTRLTVL.

This chain's CDR3 is CASSPRHGNEQFF. The CDR3 DNA follows: TGTGCCAGCAGCCCGCGACACGGCAATGAGCAGTTCTTC. This chain joins TRBV7-2 and TRBJ2-1; no firm D call. The germline CDR1 and CDR2 sequences are SGHTA and FQGNSA. The ends were cut back, 5 bases at V and 6 bases at J, with 11 bases in the middle. The CDR3 is 13 residues long.

There are a few counts of this clone. The genes are TRBV4-2 and TRBJ1-4; D perhaps matches TRBD1 (5 bases). The germline gives CDR1 LGHNA, CDR2 YNFKEQ. The CDR3 is 16 residues long. V was pared by 0 bases and J by 3 bases, with 11 bases between. CDR3 amino acids: CASSQDTEGPNEKLFF. The DNA for the CDR3 is TGTGCCAGCAGCCAAGATACGGAGGGGCCTAATGAAAAACTGTTTTTT.

The genes are TRBV28 and TRBJ1-5; D is perhaps TRBD1 (6 bases). Germline V gene sequence: CDR1 MDHEN, CDR2 SYDVKM. The germline V and J ends were trimmed by 6 bases and 2 bases, with 23 bases remaining between them. The CDR3 loop spans 18 amino acids. DNA for the CDR3: TGTGCCAGCAGATACGGACAGTCCTTCTGGCGCGGCAATCAGCCCCAGCATTTT. This translates into CASRYGQSFWRGNQPQHF.

The gene calls are TRBV6-1 and TRBJ1-5, with D perhaps matching TRBD1 (6 bases). Trimming stripped 7 bases from V and 4 bases from J, with 8 bases between. Germline CDR1 MNHNS, CDR2 SASEGT. CDR3 length equals 12 residues. This CDR3 reads CASNRENQPQHF. CDR3 sequence (DNA): TGTGCCAGCAACAGGGAGAATCAGCCCCAGCATTTT.

This clone was detected only once. The chain has TRBV11-3 and TRBJ2-3, with D unclear. The CDR3 consists of 13 residues. Trimming shortened V by 6 bases and J by 9 bases, and 16 bases separated the two germline ends. Per the germline V gene, CDR1 is SGHNT and CDR2 is YENEEA. CDR3 sequence (DNA): TGTGCCAGCAGTACAGAACCCGGTTCCACGCAGTATTTT. It translates to CASSTEPGSTQYF. The full variable domain, with the rest looked up from reference TRBV11-3 and TRBJ2-3, is EAGVVQSPRYKIIEKKQPVAFWCNPISGHNTLYWYLQNLGQGPELLIRYENEEAVDDSQLPKDRFSAERLKGVDSTLKIQPAELGDSAVYLCASSTEPGSTQYFGPGTRLTVL.

The chain has TRBV6-5 and TRBJ1-2; 9 bases agree with TRBD1. V lost 5 bases, J lost 5 bases, and 6 bases stayed unmatched. The CDR3 is made up of 14 amino acids. Germline V gene sequence: CDR1 MNHEY, CDR2 SVGAGI. The CDR3 protein is CASSGQGFGYGYTF. CDR3 nucleotide sequence: TGTGCCAGCAGTGGACAGGGGTTTGGGTATGGCTACACCTTC.

V gene TRBV7-2 combines with J gene TRBJ2-7, with D possibly matching TRBD2 (6 bases). This CDR3 has 18 residues. From germline, CDR1 is SGHTA and CDR2 FQGNSA. V lost 3 bases to trimming and J lost 3 bases, with 24 bases between them. The CDR3 reads CASSLGRRPTSPHYEQYF. DNA of the CDR3: TGTGCCAGCAGCTTGGGCAGAAGACCGACTAGTCCCCACTACGAGCAGTACTTC.

The sample holds one count of this clone. The chain has TRBV5-1 and TRBJ2-2, with 7 bases identical to TRBD1. The V and J ends lost 2 bases and 6 bases, in that order; junction bases with no gene match: 13. Germline V gene lookup returns CDR1 SGHRS and CDR2 YFSETQ. The CDR3 totals 17 residues. The CDR3 DNA is TGCGCCAGCAGCTTTAGGGGGCCAAACTCGGAGGCCGGGGAGCTGTTTTTT. Protein product: CASSFRGPNSEAGELFF.

This clone was detected once. V usage is TRBV4-3 and J usage is TRBJ2-3, with a tentative D call TRBD2 (5 bases). The CDR3 spans 13 residues. The ends were cut back, 0 bases at V and 5 bases at J, with 6 bases in the middle. The germline gives CDR1 LGHNA, CDR2 YSLEER. CDR3 sequence reads: CASSQDRGDTQYF. The DNA of the CDR3 is TGCGCCAGCAGCCAAGATCGGGGAGATACGCAGTATTTT.

The rearrangement uses TRBV4-3 and TRBJ2-1; 7 nucleotides match TRBD2. After removal of 0 bases from V and 3 bases from J, the junction contained 5 bases not matched to a gene. The CDR3 has 16 amino acids. Germline V gene sequence: CDR1 LGHNA, CDR2 YSLEER. The CDR3 DNA is TGCGCCAGCAGCCAAGAAGGTCTAGCGGACTACAATGAGCAGTTCTTC. Translation gives CASSQEGLADYNEQFF.

The chain joins TRBV5-5 to TRBJ1-4; D is possibly TRBD1 (5 bases). V dropped 3 bases and J dropped 6 bases, with 12 bases sitting between them. CDR1 and CDR2 from the germline V gene are SGHKS and YYEKEE (reference sequence). The CDR3 loop spans 14 amino acids. Here the CDR3 DNA reads TGTGCCAGCAGCTCCAGGGTTGGCGATGAAAAACTGTTTTTT. Translation: CASSSRVGDEKLFF.

The chain employs TRBV5-1 and TRBJ2-5, with a weak D call TRBD2 (5 bases). CDR1 is SGHRS, CDR2 YFSETQ, per germline. CDR3 size: 14 residues. Trimming shortened V by 0 bases and J by 3 bases, and 9 bases separated the two germline ends. CDR3 amino acids: CASSLGGREETQYF. The CDR3 nucleotides are TGCGCCAGCAGCTTGGGTGGGAGAGAAGAGACCCAGTACTTC.

The chain uses TRBV6-5 and TRBJ1-1, with TRBD1 identical over 9 bases. CDR3 size: 13 residues. The J segment lost 7 bases and the V segment lost 6 bases, leaving 6 bases of the junction unmatched. Germline CDR1 and CDR2: MNHEY and SVGAGI. DNA for the CDR3: TGTGCCAGCAGCACGGACAGGGGAGGTGAAGCTTTCTTT. It translates to CASSTDRGGEAFF.